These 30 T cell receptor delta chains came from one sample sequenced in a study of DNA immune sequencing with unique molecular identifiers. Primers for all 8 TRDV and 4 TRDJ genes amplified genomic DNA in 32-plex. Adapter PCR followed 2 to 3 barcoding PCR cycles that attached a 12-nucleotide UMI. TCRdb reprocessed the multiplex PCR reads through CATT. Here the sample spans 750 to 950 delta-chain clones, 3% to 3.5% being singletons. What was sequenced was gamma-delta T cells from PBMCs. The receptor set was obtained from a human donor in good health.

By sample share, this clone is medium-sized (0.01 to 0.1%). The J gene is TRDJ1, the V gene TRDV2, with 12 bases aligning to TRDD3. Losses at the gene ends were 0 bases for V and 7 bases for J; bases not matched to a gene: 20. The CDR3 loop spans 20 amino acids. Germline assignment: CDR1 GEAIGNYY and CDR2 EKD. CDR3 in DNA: TGTGCCTGTGACACCCTCCTCAGTACTGGGGGATACAGCGGAGGCGCTAAACTCATCTTT. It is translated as CACDTLLSTGGYSGGAKLIF.

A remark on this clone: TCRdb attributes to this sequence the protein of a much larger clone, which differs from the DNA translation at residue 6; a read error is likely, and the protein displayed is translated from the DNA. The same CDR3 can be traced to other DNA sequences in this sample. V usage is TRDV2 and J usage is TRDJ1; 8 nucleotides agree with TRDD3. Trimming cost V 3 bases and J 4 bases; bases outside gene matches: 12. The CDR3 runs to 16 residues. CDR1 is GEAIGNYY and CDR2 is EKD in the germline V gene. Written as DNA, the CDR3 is TGTGCCTGTGACGGAATAGGGGATACTAAGGTCGATAAACTCATCTTT. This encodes CACDGIGDTKVDKLIF.

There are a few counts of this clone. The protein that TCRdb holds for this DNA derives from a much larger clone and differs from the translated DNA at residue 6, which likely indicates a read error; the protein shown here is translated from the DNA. The CDR3 coding sequence is TGTGCCTGTGACACGAATACTGGGGGATATTTAGAAACCGATAAACTCATCTTT. Its protein is CACDTNTGGYLETDKLIF. The genes are TRDV2 and TRDJ1; 11 bases match TRDD3. The germline gives CDR1 GEAIGNYY, CDR2 EKD. V lost 1 base to trimming and J lost 2 bases; unmatched junction nucleotides: 11. This CDR3 is built from 18 residues.

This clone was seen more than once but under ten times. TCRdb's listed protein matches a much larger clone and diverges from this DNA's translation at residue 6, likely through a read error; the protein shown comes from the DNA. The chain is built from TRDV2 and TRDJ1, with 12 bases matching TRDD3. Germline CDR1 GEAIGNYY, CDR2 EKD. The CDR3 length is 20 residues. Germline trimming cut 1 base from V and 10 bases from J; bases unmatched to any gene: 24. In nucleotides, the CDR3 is TGTGCCTGTGACACAATAACTGGGGGATACTTAAGGGGGGAGCCCCAAGTACTCATCTTT. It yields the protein CACDTITGGYLRGEPQVLIF.

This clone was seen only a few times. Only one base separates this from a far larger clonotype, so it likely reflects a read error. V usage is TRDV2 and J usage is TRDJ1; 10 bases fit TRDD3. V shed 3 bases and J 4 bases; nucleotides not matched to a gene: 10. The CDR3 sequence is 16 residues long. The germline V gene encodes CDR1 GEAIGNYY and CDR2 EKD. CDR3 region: CACDGMGDTKIDKLIF. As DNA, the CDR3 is TGTGCCTGTGACGGAATGGGGGATACTAAGATCGATAAACTCATCTTT.

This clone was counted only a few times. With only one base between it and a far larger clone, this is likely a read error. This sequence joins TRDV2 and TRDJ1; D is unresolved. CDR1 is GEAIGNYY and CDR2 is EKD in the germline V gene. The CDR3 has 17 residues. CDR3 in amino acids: CACVHIPRREYTVKLIF. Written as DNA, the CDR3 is TGTGCCTGTGTCCACATCCCCCGCCGAGAGTACACCGTTAAACTCATCTTT.

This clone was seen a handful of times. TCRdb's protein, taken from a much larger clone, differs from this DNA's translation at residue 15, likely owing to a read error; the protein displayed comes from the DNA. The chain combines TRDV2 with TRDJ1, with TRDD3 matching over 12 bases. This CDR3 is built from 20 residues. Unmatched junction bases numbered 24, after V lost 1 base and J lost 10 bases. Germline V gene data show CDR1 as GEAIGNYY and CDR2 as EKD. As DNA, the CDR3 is TGTGCCTGTGACACATTAACTGGGGGATACTTAAGGGGGGAGACCCAAGTACTCATCTTT. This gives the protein CACDTLTGGYLRGETQVLIF.

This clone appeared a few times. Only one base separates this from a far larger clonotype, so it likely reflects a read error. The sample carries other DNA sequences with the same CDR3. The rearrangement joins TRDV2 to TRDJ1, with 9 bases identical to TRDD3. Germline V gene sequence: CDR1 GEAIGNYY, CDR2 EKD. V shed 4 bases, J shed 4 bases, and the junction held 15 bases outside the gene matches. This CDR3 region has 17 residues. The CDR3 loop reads CACDTLGDGDGSDKLIF. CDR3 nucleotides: TGTGCCTGTGATACTCTGGGGGATGGGGACGGTAGCGATAAACTCATCTTT.

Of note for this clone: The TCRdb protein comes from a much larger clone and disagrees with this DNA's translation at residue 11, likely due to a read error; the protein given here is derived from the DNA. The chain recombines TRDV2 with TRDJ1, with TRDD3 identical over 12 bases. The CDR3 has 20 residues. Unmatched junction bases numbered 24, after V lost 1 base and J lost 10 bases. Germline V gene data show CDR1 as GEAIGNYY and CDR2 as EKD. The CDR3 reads CACDTLTGGYSRGEPQVLIF. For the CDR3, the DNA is TGTGCCTGTGACACATTAACTGGGGGATACTCAAGGGGGGAGCCCCAAGTACTCATCTTT.

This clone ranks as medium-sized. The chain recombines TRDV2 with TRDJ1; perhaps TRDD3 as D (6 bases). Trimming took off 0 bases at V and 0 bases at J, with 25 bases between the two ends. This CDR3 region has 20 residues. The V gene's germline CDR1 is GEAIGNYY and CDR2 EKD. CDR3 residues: CACDTVGAGGDRTYTDKLIF. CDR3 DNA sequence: TGTGCCTGTGACACCGTCGGTGCTGGTGGGGATCGAACGTACACCGATAAACTCATCTTT.

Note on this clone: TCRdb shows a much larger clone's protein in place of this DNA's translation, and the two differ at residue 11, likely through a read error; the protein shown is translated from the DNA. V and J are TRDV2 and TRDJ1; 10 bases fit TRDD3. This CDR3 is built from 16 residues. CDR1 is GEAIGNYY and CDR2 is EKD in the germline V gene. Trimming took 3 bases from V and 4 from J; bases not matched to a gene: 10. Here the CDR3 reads CACDGMGDTKDDKLIF. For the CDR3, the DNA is TGTGCCTGTGACGGAATGGGGGATACTAAGGACGATAAACTCATCTTT.

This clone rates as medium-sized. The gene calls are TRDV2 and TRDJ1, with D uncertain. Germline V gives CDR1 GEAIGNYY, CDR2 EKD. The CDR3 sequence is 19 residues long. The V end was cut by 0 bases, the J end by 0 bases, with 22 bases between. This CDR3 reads CACDTVRTTRGVDTDKLIF. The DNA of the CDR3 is TGTGCCTGTGACACCGTAAGAACCACCCGGGGCGTAGACACCGATAAACTCATCTTT.

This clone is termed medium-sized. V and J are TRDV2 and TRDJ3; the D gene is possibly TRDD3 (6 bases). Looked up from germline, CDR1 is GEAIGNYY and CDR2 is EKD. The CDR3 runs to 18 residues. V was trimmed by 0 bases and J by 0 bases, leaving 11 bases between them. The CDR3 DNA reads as TGTGCCTGTGACACCGCTGGGGCGAACTCCTGGGACACCCGACAGATGTTTTTC. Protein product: CACDTAGANSWDTRQMFF.

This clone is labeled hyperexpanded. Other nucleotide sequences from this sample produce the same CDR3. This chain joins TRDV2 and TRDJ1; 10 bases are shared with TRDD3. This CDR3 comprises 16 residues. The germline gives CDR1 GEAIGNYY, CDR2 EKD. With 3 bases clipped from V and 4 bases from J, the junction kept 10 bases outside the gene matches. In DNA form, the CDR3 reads TGTGCCTGTGACGGAATGGGGGATACTAAGGTCGATAAACTCATCTTT. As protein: CACDGMGDTKVDKLIF.

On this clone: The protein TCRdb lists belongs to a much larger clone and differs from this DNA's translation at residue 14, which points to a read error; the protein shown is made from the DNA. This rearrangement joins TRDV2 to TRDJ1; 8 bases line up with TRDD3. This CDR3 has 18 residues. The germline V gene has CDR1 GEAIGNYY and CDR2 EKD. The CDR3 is CACDPVLGANIYTGKLIF. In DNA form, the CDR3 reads TGTGCCTGTGACCCCGTACTGGGGGCCAATATTTACACCGGTAAACTCATCTTT.

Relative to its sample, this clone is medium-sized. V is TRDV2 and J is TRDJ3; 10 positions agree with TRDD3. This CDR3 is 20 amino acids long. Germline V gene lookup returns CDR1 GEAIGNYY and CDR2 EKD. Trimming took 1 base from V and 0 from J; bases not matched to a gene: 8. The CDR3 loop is CACDTGGYAGSSWDTRQMFF. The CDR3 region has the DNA TGTGCCTGTGACACGGGGGGATACGCAGGTAGCTCCTGGGACACCCGACAGATGTTTTTC.

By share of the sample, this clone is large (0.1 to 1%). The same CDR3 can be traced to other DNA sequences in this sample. The CDR3 nucleotides are TGTGCCTGTGACACGGTGGGTCTGGGGGGCCTATCGTACACCGATAAACTCATCTTT. This codes for CACDTVGLGGLSYTDKLIF. The chain employs TRDV2 and TRDJ1; 7 nucleotides match TRDD3. This CDR3 is 19 amino acids long. In germline, CDR1 is GEAIGNYY, CDR2 EKD. V lost 1 base, J lost 0 bases, and 16 bases stayed unmatched.

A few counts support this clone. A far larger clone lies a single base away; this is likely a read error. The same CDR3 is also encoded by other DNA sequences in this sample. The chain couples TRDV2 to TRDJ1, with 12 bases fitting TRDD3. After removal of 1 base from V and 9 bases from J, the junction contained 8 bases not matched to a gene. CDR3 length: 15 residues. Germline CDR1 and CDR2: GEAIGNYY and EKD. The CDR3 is CACDTLTGGYKELIF. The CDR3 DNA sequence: TGTGCCTGTGACACTCTTACTGGGGGATACAAGGAACTCATCTTT.

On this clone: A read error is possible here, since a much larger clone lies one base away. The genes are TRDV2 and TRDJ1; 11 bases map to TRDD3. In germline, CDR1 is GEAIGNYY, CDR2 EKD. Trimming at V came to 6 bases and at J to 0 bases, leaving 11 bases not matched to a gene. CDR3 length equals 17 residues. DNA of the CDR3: TGTGCCTGTAACGTACTGGGGGATATCGAGGACACCGATAAACTCATCTTT. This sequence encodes CACNVLGDIEDTDKLIF.

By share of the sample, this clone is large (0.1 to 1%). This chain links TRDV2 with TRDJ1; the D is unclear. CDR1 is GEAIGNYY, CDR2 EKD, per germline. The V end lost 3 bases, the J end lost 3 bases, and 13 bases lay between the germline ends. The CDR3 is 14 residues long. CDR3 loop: CACDPIDKPDKLIF. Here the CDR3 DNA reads TGTGCCTGTGACCCGATAGATAAGCCCGATAAACTCATCTTT.

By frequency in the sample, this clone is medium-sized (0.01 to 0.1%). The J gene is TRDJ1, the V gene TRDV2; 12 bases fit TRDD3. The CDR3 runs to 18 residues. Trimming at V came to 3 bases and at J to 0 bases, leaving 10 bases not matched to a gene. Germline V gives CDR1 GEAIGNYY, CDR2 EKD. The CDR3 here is CACDALGDTAPYTDKLIF. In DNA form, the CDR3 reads TGTGCCTGTGACGCACTGGGGGATACTGCCCCTTACACCGATAAACTCATCTTT.

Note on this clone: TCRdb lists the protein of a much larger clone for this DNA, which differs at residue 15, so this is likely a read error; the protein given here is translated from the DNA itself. The CDR3 nucleotides read TGTGCCTGTGACACATTAACTGGGGGATACTTAAGGGGGGAGTCCCAAGTACTCATCTTT. This sequence encodes CACDTLTGGYLRGESQVLIF. The chain is built from TRDV2 and TRDJ1; 12 bases match TRDD3. Germline V gene sequence: CDR1 GEAIGNYY, CDR2 EKD. This CDR3 spans 20 amino acids. V shed 1 base and J 10 bases; nucleotides not matched to a gene: 24.

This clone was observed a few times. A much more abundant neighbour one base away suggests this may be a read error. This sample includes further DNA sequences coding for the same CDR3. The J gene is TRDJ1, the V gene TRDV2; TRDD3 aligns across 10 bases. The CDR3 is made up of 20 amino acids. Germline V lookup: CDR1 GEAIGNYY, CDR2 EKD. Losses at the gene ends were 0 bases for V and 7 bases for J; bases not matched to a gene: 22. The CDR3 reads CACDTLGGLGLGDINGKLIF. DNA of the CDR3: TGTGCCTGTGACACCCTCGGAGGTCTAGGGCTGGGGGATATTAACGGTAAACTCATCTTT.

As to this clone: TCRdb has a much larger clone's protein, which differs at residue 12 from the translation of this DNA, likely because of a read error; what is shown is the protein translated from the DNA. CDR3 DNA sequence: TGTGCCTGTGACACCGTACTGGGTCGCCATCGCTGCGTCACCGATAAACTCATCTTT. Residues: CACDTVLGRHRCVTDKLIF. The V call is TRDV2, the J call TRDJ1, with a tentative D call TRDD3 (6 bases). The germline V and J ends were trimmed by 0 bases and 1 base, with 23 bases remaining between them. The CDR3 consists of 19 residues. Per germline, CDR1 GEAIGNYY and CDR2 EKD.

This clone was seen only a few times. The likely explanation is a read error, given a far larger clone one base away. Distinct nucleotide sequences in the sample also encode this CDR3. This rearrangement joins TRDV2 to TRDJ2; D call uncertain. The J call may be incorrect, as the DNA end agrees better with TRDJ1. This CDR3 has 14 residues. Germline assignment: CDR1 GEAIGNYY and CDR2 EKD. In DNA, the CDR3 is TGTGCCTGTGACCCCATTGGTTACACCGATAAACTCATCTTT. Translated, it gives CACDPIGYTDKLIF.

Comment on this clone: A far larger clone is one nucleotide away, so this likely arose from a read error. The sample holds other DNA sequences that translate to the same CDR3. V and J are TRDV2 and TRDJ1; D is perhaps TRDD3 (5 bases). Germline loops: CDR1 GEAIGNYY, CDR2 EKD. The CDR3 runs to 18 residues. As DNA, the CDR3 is TGTGCTTGTGACCACATAGGAGGGGGTTCGCGTACACCCGATAAACTCATCTTT. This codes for CACDHIGGGSRTPDKLIF.

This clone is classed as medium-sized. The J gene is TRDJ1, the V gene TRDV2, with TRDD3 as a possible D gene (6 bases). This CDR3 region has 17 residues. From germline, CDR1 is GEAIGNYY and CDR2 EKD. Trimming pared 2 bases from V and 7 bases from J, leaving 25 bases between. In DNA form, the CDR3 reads TGTGCCTGTGACATGCTGCACAGTCGATACGCCGATGGTAAACTCATCTTT. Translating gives CACDMLHSRYADGKLIF.

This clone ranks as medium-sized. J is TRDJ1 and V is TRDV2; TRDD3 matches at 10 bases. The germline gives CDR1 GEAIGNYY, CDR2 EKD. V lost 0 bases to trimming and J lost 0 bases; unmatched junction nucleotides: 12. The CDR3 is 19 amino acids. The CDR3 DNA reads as TGTGCCTGTGACACCGTGGGGGGGATACGCAGGTGGGACACCGATAAACTCATCTTT. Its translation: CACDTVGGIRRWDTDKLIF.

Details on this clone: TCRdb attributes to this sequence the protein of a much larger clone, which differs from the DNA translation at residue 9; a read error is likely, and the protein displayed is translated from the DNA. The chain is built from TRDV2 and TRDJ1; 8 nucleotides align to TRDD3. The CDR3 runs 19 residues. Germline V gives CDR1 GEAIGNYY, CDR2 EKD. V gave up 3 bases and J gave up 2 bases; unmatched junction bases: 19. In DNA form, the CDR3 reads TGTGCCTGTGACTCCCTACTGGGGGGTACGCGGACTCTGACCGATAAACTCATCTTT. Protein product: CACDSLLGGTRTLTDKLIF.

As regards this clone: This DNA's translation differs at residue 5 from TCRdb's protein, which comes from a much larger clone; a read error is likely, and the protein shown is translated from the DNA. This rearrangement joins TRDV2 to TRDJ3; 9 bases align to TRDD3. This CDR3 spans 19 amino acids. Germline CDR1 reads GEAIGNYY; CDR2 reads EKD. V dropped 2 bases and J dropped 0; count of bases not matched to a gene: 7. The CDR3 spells CACDIVLGDSSWDTRQMFF. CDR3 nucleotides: TGTGCCTGTGACATCGTACTGGGGGACTCCTCCTGGGACACCCGACAGATGTTTTTC.